The rows below give T cell receptor beta chains drawn from one sample of a study of CD8 T cells in Susac syndrome. TCRdb reanalysed the immunoSEQ multiplex PCR reads using MiXCR and keeps one entry per CDR3 protein. The data contain 150,000 to 200,000 distinct CDR3 sequences, 85% to 95% of them singletons. Sequencing used CD8+ T cells from PBMCs. These receptors all stem from a human donor with Susac syndrome. CDR3s include the opening cysteine and the closing phenylalanine or tryptophan. D genes are given only for firm matches. Only some rows state a clone size, as once, few, many or a class for expanded clones.

12,-,TRBJ1-1,TRBV20-1,-,CSARGAPLVAFF,TGCAGTGCTAGAGGGGCCCCGTTGGTAGCTTTCTTT
15,-,TRBJ2-3,TRBV9,-,CASSVAEGAADTQYF,TGTGCCAGCAGCGTAGCTGAGGGCGCAGCAGATACGCAGTATTTT
14,-,TRBJ1-3,TRBV30,TRBD1,CAWGTGYSGNTIYF,TGTGCCTGGGGGACAGGGTACTCTGGAAACACCATATATTTT
11,-,TRBJ2-2,TRBV29-1,-,CSVEWLGELFF,TGCAGCGTTGAATGGCTCGGGGAGCTGTTTTTT
14,-,TRBJ2-3,TRBV5-4,-,CAITVGLEGDTQYF,TGTGCCATTACGGTAGGGCTTGAGGGAGATACGCAGTATTTT
13,-,TRBJ2-1,TRBV18,-,CASSGGSYNEQFF,TGTGCCAGCTCTGGCGGGTCCTACAATGAGCAGTTCTTC
16,-,TRBJ2-3,TRBV7-9,TRBD1,CASSRPGQRSTDTQYF,TGTGCCAGCAGCCGACCGGGACAGAGAAGCACAGATACGCAGTATTTT
18,-,TRBJ2-5,TRBV18,TRBD2,CASSPIGLAGALQETQYF,TGTGCCAGCTCACCAATCGGACTAGCGGGGGCCCTCCAAGAGACCCAGTACTTC
16,-,TRBJ2-3,TRBV6-5,TRBD2,CASSYSAGGNTDTQYF,TGTGCCAGCAGTTACTCCGCGGGGGGGAACACAGATACGCAGTATTTT
15,-,TRBJ2-7,TRBV20-1,-,CSARDPWHESYEQYF,TGCAGTGCTAGAGACCCTTGGCACGAATCCTACGAGCAGTACTTC
15,-,TRBJ2-7,TRBV9,TRBD2,CASSVGGGSSGEQYF,TGTGCCAGCAGCGTAGGCGGGGGATCATCGGGAGAGCAGTACTTC
15,-,TRBJ1-2,TRBV4-1,-,CASSQVQVNGYGYTF,TGCGCCAGCAGCCAAGTCCAAGTCAACGGCTATGGCTACACCTTC
15,-,TRBJ2-1,TRBV20-1,-,CSVLRRLAHPNEQFF,TGCAGTGTCCTTCGCCGGCTGGCTCACCCTAATGAGCAGTTCTTC
15,-,TRBJ2-5,TRBV7-8,-,CASSLARWNQETQYF,TGTGCCAGCAGCTTAGCGCGGTGGAATCAAGAGACCCAGTACTTC
15,-,TRBJ2-5,TRBV6-5,TRBD2,CASNGLAETKETQYF,TGTGCCAGCAATGGACTAGCGGAAACGAAAGAGACCCAGTACTTC
16,-,TRBJ2-5,TRBV11-2,TRBD2,CASSLGRGRDGETQYF,TGTGCCAGCAGCCTTGGGCGCGGGAGGGATGGAGAGACCCAGTACTTC
14,-,TRBJ2-5,TRBV29-1,TRBD1,CSVEEWDSQETQYF,TGCAGCGTTGAAGAATGGGACAGCCAAGAGACCCAGTACTTC
15,-,TRBJ2-7,TRBV9,TRBD2,CASSVSSGGFYEQYF,TGTGCCAGCAGCGTGTCTAGCGGGGGGTTCTACGAGCAGTACTTC
15,once,TRBJ2-7,TRBV27,-,CASSFSVSSSYEQYF,TGTGCCAGCAGTTTTAGCGTATCTAGCTCCTACGAGCAGTACTTC
13,-,TRBJ2-7,TRBV20-1,-,CSARDPGRYEQYF,TGCAGTGCTAGAGATCCAGGGAGATACGAGCAGTACTTC
15,-,TRBJ2-3,TRBV9,-,CASSVEGVSRDTQYF,TGTGCCAGCAGCGTAGAGGGGGTAAGCAGAGATACGCAGTATTTT
16,-,TRBJ2-5,TRBV28,TRBD1,CASSSTGQIPQETQYF,TGTGCCAGCAGTTCCACGGGACAGATTCCACAAGAGACCCAGTACTTC
15,once,TRBJ1-5,TRBV20-1,-,CSAIGRRFSNQPQHF,TGCAGTGCAATAGGCCGCCGATTTAGCAATCAGCCCCAGCATTTT
14,-,TRBJ2-7,TRBV30,-,CAWSGQGGSYEQYF,TGTGCCTGGAGTGGGCAGGGGGGGTCCTACGAGCAGTACTTC
13,-,TRBJ2-4,TRBV21-1,-,CASSDGGYGIQYF,TGTGCCAGCAGCGATGGGGGGTATGGCATTCAGTACTTC
13,-,TRBJ1-5,TRBV9,-,CASSAWGDQPQHF,TGTGCCAGCAGCGCCTGGGGTGATCAGCCCCAGCATTTT
14,once,TRBJ2-7,TRBV5-1,TRBD1,CASSPLTGENEQYF,TGCGCCAGCAGCCCCCTGACAGGGGAGAACGAGCAGTACTTC